This TCR beta chain stems from a study of blood T cell repertoires in COVID-19. Study background: The analysed material was cDNA or gDNA that came from T cells, B-cell-depleted T cells, or PBMCs.

There are 8 residues in the CDR3. Trimming removed 6 bases at V and 8 bases at J, with 4 bases between. The germline V gene encodes CDR1 DFQATT and CDR2 SNEGSKA (reference sequence). The authors' processing: Estimation of nucleated cell counts relied on the amplification of reference gene primers. Profiled with immunoSEQ multiplex PCR; TCRdb holds only in-frame clones, not every one. For V, J and clone size, that table is used; D and trimming come from the DNA. The table has 200,000 to 250,000 clones, about 85% seen once. The sample consisted of peripheral blood. The rearrangement links TRBV20-1 to TRBJ1-2; D unclear. This receptor was identified in a woman under 30 who had recovered from COVID-19. CDR3 protein: CSAIGYTF. The CDR3 DNA sequence: TGCAGTGCCATCGGCTACACCTTC.